This passage covers 15 T cell receptor beta chains from one sample sequenced in a study of T cell repertoires in cytomegalovirus infection. TCRdb recomputed calls from the reads with MiXCR, one row per CDR3 protein. Here the sample spans over 250,000 distinct CDR3 sequences, over 20% being singletons. Sequencing was carried out using PBMCs. The receptors were gathered from a human donor in good health (CMV status not recorded). Some clones in this sample may be carry-over from other donors' samples.

This chain connects TRBV28 to TRBJ2-5; D gene uncertain. The CDR3 sequence is 16 residues long. V lost 5 bases to trimming and J lost 5 bases, with 21 bases between them. Germline CDR1 MDHEN, CDR2 SYDVKM. For the CDR3, the DNA is TGTGCCAGCAGTCTCCTGAATTGGCCGAACGTGGAGACCCAGTACTTC. Translation: CASSLLNWPNVETQYF.

This clonotype was counted ten times or more. The genes are TRBV28 and TRBJ1-5, with D uncertain. This CDR3 comprises 12 residues. The germline V and J ends were trimmed by 6 bases and 0 bases, with 3 bases remaining between them. The germline gives CDR1 MDHEN, CDR2 SYDVKM. The CDR3 DNA reads as TGTGCCAGCAGACTTAGCAATCAGCCCCAGCATTTT. Translated: CASRLSNQPQHF.

The chain links TRBV29-1 to TRBJ1-1; possible D gene TRBD1, 6 bases. The ends were cut back, 7 bases at V and 8 bases at J, with 17 bases in the middle. There are 12 residues in the CDR3. The V gene's germline CDR1 is SQVTM and CDR2 ANQGSEA. The CDR3, as DNA: TGCAGCGGGGGGCCTTCCGGGGGCGAAGCTTTCTTT. Translated, it gives CSGGPSGGEAFF.

This clonotype was detected many times. The chain employs TRBV29-1 and TRBJ1-1; D gene uncertain. The CDR3 sequence is 10 residues long. The germline CDR1 and CDR2 sequences are SQVTM and ANQGSEA. Trimming stripped 4 bases from V and 7 bases from J, with 7 bases between. For the CDR3, the DNA is TGCAGCGTTGGGCACCTTGAAGCTTTCTTT. This sequence encodes CSVGHLEAFF.

The V and J genes are TRBV6-2 or TRBV6-3 and TRBJ2-7; the D is unclear. Germline-derived CDR1 and CDR2 are MNHEY and SVGEGT. V was cut by 5 bases and J by 6 bases, with 11 bases left in between. There are 12 residues in the CDR3. CDR3 loop: CASSTAPSEQYF. In DNA, the CDR3 is TGTGCCAGCAGTACAGCCCCGTCCGAGCAGTACTTC.

The chain employs TRBV20-1 and TRBJ1-1; D is unresolved. CDR3 length: 13 residues. Trimming removed 3 bases from V and 7 bases from J, with 15 bases in between. Looked up from germline, CDR1 is DFQATT and CDR2 is SNEGSKA (reference sequence). This CDR3 reads CSASNPSAIEAFF. CDR3 nucleotide sequence: TGCAGTGCTAGTAATCCCTCCGCCATTGAAGCTTTCTTT.

The chain uses TRBV5-1 and TRBJ2-1; D is possibly TRBD1 (6 bases). CDR1 is SGHRS, CDR2 YFSETQ, per germline. V was pared by 6 bases and J by 6 bases, with 13 bases between. This CDR3 has 13 amino acids. The CDR3 loop reads CASNLQGGNEQFF. The DNA of the CDR3 is TGCGCCAGCAATCTACAGGGTGGCAATGAGCAGTTCTTC.

In this sample, this clonotype turned up many times. V gene TRBV27 combines with J gene TRBJ2-3, with D possibly being TRBD1 or TRBD2 (6 bases each). Germline assignment: CDR1 MNHEY and CDR2 SMNVEV (reference sequence). The length of the CDR3 is 13 residues. V was trimmed by 5 bases and J by 6 bases, leaving 12 bases between them. CDR3 loop: CASSRGRLDTQYF. As DNA, the CDR3 is TGTGCCAGCAGTCGGGGGCGGCTTGATACGCAGTATTTT.

CDR3 protein: CASSLVRGQGYSPLHF. CDR3 DNA sequence: TGTGCCAGCAGCTTAGTTCGCGGACAAGGATATTCACCCCTCCACTTT. V and J are TRBV11-2 and TRBJ1-6, with D perhaps TRBD1 (5 bases). Germline V lookup: CDR1 SGHAT, CDR2 FQNNGV. CDR3 length: 16 residues. With 1 base removed from V and 8 bases from J, the gap between germline ends came to 15 bases.

CDR3 bases: TGTGCCAGCAGCTTGGCTTGGGGGTACCAAGAGACCCAGTACTTC. Translating it yields CASSLAWGYQETQYF. The V and J genes are TRBV7-2 and TRBJ2-5; D may correspond to TRBD1 or TRBD2 (5 bases each). Germline V gene sequence: CDR1 SGHTA, CDR2 FQGNSA. CDR3 size: 15 residues. V shed 3 bases and J shed 0 bases, with 11 bases lying between them. The complete variable domain, with remaining parts taken from reference TRBV7-2 and TRBJ2-5, reads GAGVSQSPSNKVTEKGKDVELRCDPISGHTALYWYRQSLGQGLEFLIYFQGNSAPDKSGLPSDRFSAERTGGSVSTLTIQRTQQEDSAVYLCASSLAWGYQETQYFGPGTRLLVL.

The sample holds many counts of this clonotype. The CDR3 reads CASSPPPRFSNEQFF. The CDR3 region has the DNA TGTGCCAGCAGCCCCCCCCCCAGGTTCTCGAATGAGCAGTTCTTC. The J gene is TRBJ2-1, the V gene TRBV7-9; D not resolved. V gave up 5 bases and J gave up 7 bases, with 18 bases separating them. The CDR3 is made up of 15 amino acids. In germline, CDR1 is SEHNR, CDR2 FQNEAQ (reference sequence).

Many counts were recorded for this clonotype. The chain has TRBV28 and TRBJ1-5; D remains unclear. Looked up from germline, CDR1 is MDHEN and CDR2 is SYDVKM. With 5 bases removed from V and 5 bases from J, the gap between germline ends came to 10 bases. CDR3 length: 13 amino acids. This CDR3 reads CASSAYLDQPQHF. The CDR3 region has the DNA TGTGCCAGCAGTGCCTACCTAGATCAGCCCCAGCATTTT.

As DNA, the CDR3 is TGCAGTGCTCGCCAATTTGGAGAGACCCAGTACTTC. Protein product: CSARQFGETQYF. The chain joins TRBV20-1 to TRBJ2-5; D gene unclear. CDR3 length equals 12 residues. The germline V and J ends were trimmed by 5 bases and 4 bases, with 11 bases remaining between them. Germline V gene sequence: CDR1 DFQATT, CDR2 SNEGSKA (reference sequence).

There are many counts of this clonotype. This chain links TRBV7-2 with TRBJ2-7, with D tentatively TRBD2 (5 bases). The ends were cut back, 3 bases at V and 6 bases at J, with 15 bases in the middle. CDR1 and CDR2 from the germline V gene are SGHTA and FQGNSA. The CDR3 is 14 amino acids. In DNA form, the CDR3 reads TGTGCCAGCAGCTTCCCCGGGGAGTTTCGCGAGCAGTACTTC. Translated, it gives CASSFPGEFREQYF.

As DNA, the CDR3 is TGCAGTGCTAGACGAGCGGAGAATCAGCCCCAGCATTTT. The encoded protein is CSARRAENQPQHF. The chain employs TRBV20-1 and TRBJ1-5; no reliable D call. Trimming cost V 2 bases and J 4 bases, with 9 bases left between them. CDR1 DFQATT and CDR2 SNEGSKA come from the germline V gene (reference sequence). The CDR3 consists of 13 residues.